The 9 T cell receptor beta chains reported below all come from one sample, sequenced in a study of CD8+ T cells in alopecia areata. cDNA serving as the sequencing template came from extracted, reverse transcribed RNA. Generated by immunoSEQ multiplex PCR, the TCRdb table keeps only in-frame clones and is missing some. The data contain some 200,000 clones, 59% of them singletons. Sequencing was performed on CD4+ T cells sorted from blood, taken at week 0. The source of these receptors is a human donor with alopecia areata.

The chain employs TRBV2 and TRBJ2-3; tentative D call: TRBD2 (5 bases). V gave up 4 bases and J gave up 2 bases, with 10 bases separating them. The CDR3 runs to 14 residues. Germline loops: CDR1 SNHLY, CDR2 FYNNEI. The CDR3 protein is CASSGGLITDTQYF. Written as DNA, the CDR3 is TGTGCCAGCAGTGGTGGACTCATCACAGATACGCAGTATTTT.

The V and J genes are TRBV4-1 and TRBJ1-3, with 8 nucleotides matching TRBD1. CDR1 and CDR2 from the germline V gene are MGHRA and YSYEKL. The CDR3 covers 18 residues. J lost 0 bases, V lost 4 bases, and 11 bases had no gene match. CDR3 amino acids: CASSLSVPGGISGNTIYF. The CDR3 DNA reads as TGCGCCAGCAGCCTTAGTGTTCCAGGGGGCATCTCTGGAAACACCATATATTTT.

The chain has TRBV4-2 and TRBJ2-3, with D maybe TRBD2 (5 bases). CDR1 and CDR2 (germline): LGHNA, YNFKEQ. The V end was cut by 2 bases, the J end by 4 bases, with 7 bases between. The CDR3 is 13 residues long. This CDR3 reads CASSQPSPDTQYF. DNA for the CDR3: TGTGCCAGCAGCCAACCTAGCCCAGATACGCAGTATTTT.

The V call is TRBV14, the J call TRBJ1-1; D uncertain. Trimming removed 1 base at V and 11 bases at J, with 11 bases between. The CDR3 sequence is 12 residues long. The germline gives CDR1 SGHDN, CDR2 FVKESK. CDR3 nucleotides: TGTGCCAGCAGCCAAGGAATGGGAGCTGCTTTCTTT. It yields the protein CASSQGMGAAFF. The whole variable domain, remainder taken from reference TRBV14 and TRBJ1-1, is EAGVTQFPSHSVIEKGQTVTLRCDPISGHDNLYWYRRVMGKEIKFLLHFVKESKQDESGMPNNRFLAERTGGTYSTLKVQPAELEDSGVYFCASSQGMGAAFFGQGTRLTVV.

This clone was recorded a few times. The chain has TRBV5-1 and TRBJ1-2; D ambiguous. Germline loops: CDR1 SGHRS, CDR2 YFSETQ. V was pared by 0 bases and J by 0 bases, with 9 bases between. The length of the CDR3 is 15 residues. CDR3 region: CASSLDTASNYGYTF. In DNA form, the CDR3 reads TGCGCCAGCAGCTTGGATACAGCTTCTAACTATGGCTACACCTTC.

This chain uses TRBV29-1 with TRBJ2-5, with 8 bases fitting TRBD1. Germline assignment: CDR1 SQVTM and CDR2 ANQGSEA. CDR3 length: 13 amino acids. Unmatched junction bases numbered 5, after V lost 6 bases and J lost 2 bases. CDR3 coding DNA: TGCAGCGTGGCCGGGACAGGTCAAGAGACCCAGTACTTC. It translates to CSVAGTGQETQYF.

Worth noting for this clone: One junction end does not reproduce the germline sequence, and a read error may be involved. The chain couples TRBV18 to TRBJ1-1; D is unclear. The CDR3 has 15 residues. The germline gives CDR1 KGHSH, CDR2 LQKENI. The CDR3 nucleotides read TGTGCCAGCTCACCACCAAAAGGCATGAACACTGAGGCTTTCTTT. This translates into CASSPPKGMNTEAFF. The full variable domain, completed using reference TRBV18 and TRBJ1-1, is NAGVMQNPRHLVRRRGQEARLRCSPMKGHSHVYWYRQLPEEGLKFMVYLQKENIIDESGMPKERFSAEFPKEGPSILRIQQVVRGDSAAYFCASSPPKGMNTEAFFGQGTRLTVV.

This clone has just one count. This chain joins TRBV2 and TRBJ1-4; tentatively, D is TRBD1 (5 bases). The V gene's germline CDR1 is SNHLY and CDR2 FYNNEI. The CDR3 is 11 residues long. Deletions cut 7 bases from V and 17 bases from J, with 17 bases between. In DNA form, the CDR3 reads TGTGCCAGCACCATCGGGGGGACTCCCTTTTTT. This encodes CASTIGGTPFF.

V usage is TRBV7-2 and J usage is TRBJ1-2, with 9 nucleotides matching TRBD1. This CDR3 comprises 13 residues. Looked up from germline, CDR1 is SGHTA and CDR2 is FQGNSA. The junction had 6 bases not matched to a gene; V was cut back by 5 bases and J by 8 bases. The CDR3 reads CASSPGQGSGYTF. In nucleotides, the CDR3 is TGTGCCAGCAGCCCGGGACAGGGAAGCGGCTACACCTTC.